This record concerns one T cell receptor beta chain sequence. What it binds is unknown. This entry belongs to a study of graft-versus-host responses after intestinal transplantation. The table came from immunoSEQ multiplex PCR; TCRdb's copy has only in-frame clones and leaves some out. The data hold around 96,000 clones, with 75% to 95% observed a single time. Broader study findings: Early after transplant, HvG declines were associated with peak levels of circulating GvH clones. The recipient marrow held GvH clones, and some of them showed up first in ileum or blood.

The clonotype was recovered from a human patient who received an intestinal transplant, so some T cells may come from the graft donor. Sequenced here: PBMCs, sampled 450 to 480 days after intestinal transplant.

CDR3 coding DNA: TGCGCCAGCAGCCCCTCGTTGAGGGGGGGGACTGAAGCTTTCTTT. Translated: CASSPSLRGGTEAFF. This chain joins TRBV5-1 and TRBJ1-1, with TRBD1 as a possible D gene (6 bases). In germline, CDR1 is SGHRS, CDR2 YFSETQ. Trimming shortened V by 4 bases and J by 5 bases, and 18 bases separated the two germline ends. There are 15 residues in the CDR3. The full variable domain, in which reference TRBV5-1 and TRBJ1-1 provide the parts outside the CDR3, is KAGVTQTPRYLIKTRGQQVTLSCSPISGHRSVSWYQQTPGQGLQFLFEYFSETQRNKGNFPGRFSGRQFSNSRSEMNVSTLELGDSALYLCASSPSLRGGTEAFFGQGTRLTVV.